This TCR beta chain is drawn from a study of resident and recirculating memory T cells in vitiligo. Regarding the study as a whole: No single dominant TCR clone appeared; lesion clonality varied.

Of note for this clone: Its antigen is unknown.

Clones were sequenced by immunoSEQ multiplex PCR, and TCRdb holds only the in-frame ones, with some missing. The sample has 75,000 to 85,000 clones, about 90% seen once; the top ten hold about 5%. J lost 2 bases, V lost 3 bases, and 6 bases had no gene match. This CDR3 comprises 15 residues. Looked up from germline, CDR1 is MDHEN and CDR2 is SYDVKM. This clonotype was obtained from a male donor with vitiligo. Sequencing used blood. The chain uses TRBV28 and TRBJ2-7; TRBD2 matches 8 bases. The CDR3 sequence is CASSFPAGATYEQYF. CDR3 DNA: TGTGCCAGCAGTTTTCCAGCGGGAGCCACCTACGAGCAGTACTTC. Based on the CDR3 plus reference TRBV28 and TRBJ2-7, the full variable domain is DVKVTQSSRYLVKRTGEKVFLECVQDMDHENMFWYRQDPGLGLRLIYFSYDVKMKEKGDIPEGYSVSREKKERFSLILESASTNQTSMYLCASSFPAGATYEQYFGPGTRLTVT.